These 24 T cell receptor beta chains share one sample of origin, sequenced in a study of shared clonotypes between healthy human individuals (dated by TCRdb to about 2020). Libraries were built with the immunoSEQ multiplex PCR assay. TCRdb took this table from immuneACCESS and kept in-frame rearrangements with V and J called. Such tables lack part of the clones; where checked against another copy, unresolved V genes explain under half of the gap, and the rest is unexplained. For this sample the table gives roughly 1 million clones, of which 65% to 80% were detected only once. The top ten clonotypes cover approximately 1.3% of the sample. Sequencing was performed on memory CD4+ T cells sorted from blood. The intended sense of this specimen's cell subset or site label: CD45RA-negative fraction. The origin of the receptors is a man younger than 35 in good health.

The gene calls are TRBV28 and TRBJ1-6; the D gene is possibly TRBD1 (6 bases). Germline CDR1 is MDHEN and CDR2 is SYDVKM. V was clipped by 3 bases and J by 8 bases, with 17 bases between them. This CDR3 spans 16 amino acids. For the CDR3, the DNA is TGTGCCAGCAGTTTGGTAGAAACAGGGAGCGATTCACCCCTCCACTTT. This sequence encodes CASSLVETGSDSPLHF.

Regarding this clone: A read error may explain this, as a much larger clone is one base away. V gene TRBV6-6 combines with J gene TRBJ2-2; 9 positions match TRBD2. Germline CDR1 and CDR2: MNHNY and SVGAGI (reference sequence). CDR3 size: 12 residues. The junction had 0 bases not matched to a gene; V was cut back by 9 bases and J by 4 bases. The CDR3 DNA reads TGTGCCAGTAGCGGGAGCACCGGGGAGCTGTTTTTT. Protein product: CASSGSTGELFF.

The chain employs TRBV10-1 and TRBJ2-1, with a tentative D call TRBD1 (5 bases). V was shortened by 6 bases and J by 5 bases, with 8 bases between the two germline ends. The CDR3 loop spans 12 amino acids. Germline CDR1 reads WNHNN; CDR2 reads SYGVQD (reference sequence). The CDR3 DNA is TGCGCCAGCAGCAGGGCGAACAATGAGCAGTTCTTC. It yields the protein CASSRANNEQFF.

This chain joins TRBV5-1 and TRBJ1-3; weak D call: TRBD1 (5 bases). CDR3 length: 14 residues. Germline-derived CDR1 and CDR2 are SGHRS and YFSETQ. V was shortened by 0 bases and J by 4 bases, with 8 bases between the two germline ends. The CDR3 DNA sequence: TGCGCCAGCAGCTTGGCCCCAGGGGGAAACACCATATATTTT. Protein sequence: CASSLAPGGNTIYF.

The chain is built from TRBV7-8 and TRBJ2-7; D gene ambiguous. This CDR3 is 12 amino acids long. V lost 4 bases and J 2 bases, leaving 6 bases between the germline ends. From germline, CDR1 is SGHVS and CDR2 FQNEAQ. The CDR3: CASSSEPYEQYF. In nucleotides, the CDR3 is TGTGCCAGCAGCTCGGAGCCCTACGAGCAGTACTTC.

This clone occurred a few times. This chain connects TRBV7-2 to TRBJ1-5; D ambiguous. Between the trimmed V and J ends, which lost 1 base and 4 bases, there was a span of 11 bases. This CDR3 has 15 amino acids. Germline CDR1 is SGHTA and CDR2 is FQGNSA. The CDR3 sequence is CASSLDYSKNQPQHF. DNA for the CDR3: TGTGCCAGCAGCTTAGATTATAGTAAAAATCAGCCCCAGCATTTT.

V and J are TRBV2 and TRBJ2-5; D gene unclear. Per the germline V gene, CDR1 is SNHLY and CDR2 is FYNNEI. This CDR3 region has 12 residues. Trimming stripped 1 base from V and 5 bases from J, with 5 bases between. CDR3: CASSEGPETQYF. The CDR3 nucleotides read TGTGCCAGCAGTGAAGGCCCGGAGACCCAGTACTTC.

The rearrangement uses TRBV7-9 and TRBJ2-3; D perhaps matches TRBD2 (7 bases). V lost 2 bases, J lost 4 bases, and 16 bases lay in between. This CDR3 is built from 16 residues. In germline, CDR1 is SEHNR, CDR2 FQNEAQ (reference sequence). The CDR3 coding sequence is TGTGCCAGCAGCTTACGAGGGGGGGCAGTGGCAGATACGCAGTATTTT. Translated: CASSLRGGAVADTQYF.

The rearrangement links TRBV5-1 to TRBJ1-6, with D unclear. Trimming cost V 2 bases and J 14 bases, with 8 bases left between them. The V gene's germline CDR1 is SGHRS and CDR2 YFSETQ. The CDR3 is made up of 11 amino acids. CDR3 nucleotides: TGCGCCAGCAGCTTAGGGCAAGCCCTCCACTTT. It encodes CASSLGQALHF.

This clone was observed a single time. The chain uses TRBV7-2 and TRBJ2-1, with D maybe TRBD2 (6 bases). Trimming took off 4 bases at V and 8 bases at J, with 18 bases between the two ends. In germline, CDR1 is SGHTA, CDR2 FQGNSA. This CDR3 spans 15 amino acids. The CDR3 coding sequence is TGTGCCAGCAGCTCGGGGGTCTCATGGCGGGATGAGCAGTTCTTC. It is translated as CASSSGVSWRDEQFF.

This clone was counted at least ten times. Other nucleotide sequences in the sample specify the same CDR3. The V and J genes are TRBV7-9 and TRBJ1-6; D is possibly TRBD1 (6 bases). This CDR3 comprises 14 residues. Trimming took off 3 bases at V and 10 bases at J, with 13 bases between the two ends. The germline V gene encodes CDR1 SEHNR and CDR2 FQNEAQ (reference sequence). CDR3 region: CASSLGGARSPLHF. The CDR3 DNA reads as TGTGCCAGCAGCTTGGGGGGCGCGAGATCACCCCTCCACTTT.

The J gene is TRBJ2-7, the V gene TRBV27, with D perhaps TRBD2 (5 bases). V lost 2 bases and J lost 7, with 9 bases in between. This CDR3 has 12 amino acids. The germline V gene has CDR1 MNHEY and CDR2 SMNVEV (reference sequence). CDR3 amino acids: CASSLNRGEQYF. Written as DNA, the CDR3 is TGTGCCAGCAGTTTAAACAGAGGGGAGCAGTACTTC.

The V and J genes are TRBV29-1 and TRBJ2-7; D possibly matches TRBD1 or TRBD2 (6 bases each). Trimming took 3 bases from V and 2 from J, leaving 11 bases between them. The CDR3 is 13 residues long. CDR1 is SQVTM, CDR2 ANQGSEA, per germline. For the CDR3, the DNA is TGCAGCGTTGAGGAGGGGGTCCCCTACGAGCAGTACTTC. It yields the protein CSVEEGVPYEQYF.

This chain links TRBV5-3 with TRBJ1-1; D is perhaps TRBD1 (6 bases). TRBV5-3 is an open reading frame, and its role is uncertain. V was shortened by 4 bases and J by 4 bases, with 29 bases between the two germline ends. The CDR3 length is 19 residues. CDR3 loop: CARSRLQGMPSKGGTEAFF. CDR3 nucleotides: TGTGCCAGAAGCCGGCTTCAGGGGATGCCGTCCAAAGGGGGCACTGAAGCTTTCTTT.

About this clone: Other DNA variants within this sample encode the same CDR3. J is TRBJ1-5 and V is TRBV5-4; TRBD1 is a possible D gene (5 bases). The V gene's germline CDR1 is SGHNT and CDR2 YYREEE (reference sequence). The CDR3 loop spans 13 amino acids. V was trimmed by 0 bases and J by 5 bases, leaving 6 bases between them. The CDR3 DNA sequence: TGTGCCAGCAGCTTGGGGGGGGATCAGCCCCAGCATTTT. Protein: CASSLGGDQPQHF.

This clone occurred many times. CDR3 in amino acids: CASSLEVGIARADTQYF. CDR3 in DNA: TGTGCCAGCAGCTTAGAAGTCGGGATAGCGCGGGCAGATACGCAGTATTTT. The chain carries TRBV11-2 and TRBJ2-3; a weak D match, TRBD2 (5 bases). Trimming took off 0 bases at V and 4 bases at J, with 17 bases between the two ends. Per the germline V gene, CDR1 is SGHAT and CDR2 is FQNNGV. The length of the CDR3 is 17 residues.

A note on this clone: This specimen includes other DNA sequences encoding the same CDR3. The rearrangement joins TRBV7-3 to TRBJ2-2; D gene uncertain. V was shortened by 5 bases and J by 4 bases, with 5 bases between the two germline ends. CDR1 SGHTA and CDR2 FQGTGA come from the germline V gene. The CDR3 runs 12 residues. The CDR3 DNA is TGTGCCAGCAGCCTTGGCACCGGGGAGCTGTTTTTT. Protein sequence: CASSLGTGELFF. Drawing the rest from reference TRBV7-3 and TRBJ2-2, the complete variable domain is GAGVSQTPSNKVTEKGKYVELRCDPISGHTALYWYRQSLGQGPEFLIYFQGTGAADDSGLPNDRFFAVRPEGSVSTLKIQRTERGDSAVYLCASSLGTGELFFGEGSRLTVL.

CDR3 DNA: TGTGCCATCAGTGAGTCGATAAACATTCAGTACTTC. It yields the protein CAISESINIQYF. The J gene is TRBJ2-4, the V gene TRBV10-3; D is uncertain. V lost 0 bases to trimming and J lost 6 bases, with 3 bases between them. Germline V CDR1 and CDR2: ENHRY, SYGVKD. The CDR3 has 12 residues.

Worth noting for this clone: Other nucleotide sequences from this sample produce the same CDR3. The V call is TRBV11-3, the J call TRBJ2-1; TRBD2 aligns across 8 bases. With V trimmed by 8 bases and J by 4 bases, 4 bases remained unmatched. CDR3 length equals 13 residues. Germline lookup yields CDR1 SGHNT and CDR2 YENEEA. The CDR3 reads CASSAGGYNEQFF. As DNA, the CDR3 is TGTGCCAGCTCGGCGGGGGGATACAATGAGCAGTTCTTC.

Here the CDR3 DNA reads TGTGCCAGCAGCCTTGGACAGGGCGGAGAAAAACTGTTTTTT. Translated: CASSLGQGGEKLFF. V is TRBV7-9 and J is TRBJ1-4, with 8 bases identical to TRBD1. The CDR3 has 14 residues. CDR1 is SEHNR, CDR2 FQNEAQ, per germline (reference sequence). V lost 5 bases to trimming and J lost 8 bases; unmatched junction nucleotides: 7.

This clone occurred a few times. V usage is TRBV18 and J usage is TRBJ1-1; TRBD1 matches 11 bases. CDR1 is KGHSH and CDR2 is LQKENI in the germline V gene. CDR3 length: 18 residues. J was trimmed by 4 bases and V by 6 bases; bases with no gene match: 16. The CDR3, as DNA: TGTGCCAGCTCCCCGAGGGACAGGGGGTTGATGGATCCCACTGAAGCTTTCTTT. Translated, it gives CASSPRDRGLMDPTEAFF.

CDR3 in amino acids: CASSLAPREPSYEQYF. The CDR3 region has the DNA TGTGCCAGCAGCTTGGCGCCGCGGGAGCCGTCCTACGAGCAGTACTTC. The rearrangement uses TRBV5-5 and TRBJ2-7; 7 nucleotides align to TRBD2. The CDR3 extends over 16 amino acids. Germline V CDR1 and CDR2: SGHKS, YYEKEE (reference sequence). The V segment lost 0 bases and the J segment 1 base; nucleotides outside the gene matches: 7.

The chain combines TRBV6-5 with TRBJ2-5, with 16 nucleotides matching TRBD2. V lost 4 bases to trimming and J lost 4 bases; unmatched junction nucleotides: 3. Germline V gives CDR1 MNHEY, CDR2 SVGAGI. This CDR3 region has 16 residues. CDR3 sequence reads: CASSWGLAGGVETQYF. CDR3 coding DNA: TGTGCCAGCAGTTGGGGACTAGCGGGAGGGGTAGAGACCCAGTACTTC.

A few counts support this clone. The chain is built from TRBV6-1 and TRBJ1-5, with a weak D call TRBD1 (5 bases). The V gene lost 6 bases and the J gene lost 1 base, with 7 bases spanning the gap. CDR1 is MNHNS, CDR2 SASEGT, per germline. This CDR3 comprises 13 residues. CDR3 nucleotide sequence: TGTGCCAGCAGGGGGCTGAGCAATCAGCCCCAGCATTTT. Translating gives CASRGLSNQPQHF.